Sequencing of this T cell receptor (beta chain) was carried out in a study of blood T cell repertoires in COVID-19. TCRdb's table, derived via immunoSEQ multiplex PCR, lists solely in-frame clones and lacks some. Here the sample spans 200,000 to 300,000 clones, 84% being singletons. The germline gives CDR1 SEHNR, CDR2 FQNEAQ (reference sequence). The CDR3 extends over 14 amino acids. J gave up 5 bases and V 6 bases, and 6 bases lay outside the gene matches. Sequenced: peripheral blood. The genes are TRBV7-9 and TRBJ2-1; 8 bases line up with TRBD2. The source is a man aged 45 to 65 with acute or convalescent COVID-19. CDR3 nucleotide sequence: TGTGCCAGCAGAGTGAGCGGGAGTAACAATGAGCAGTTCTTC. It is translated as CASRVSGSNNEQFF. The full variable domain, its missing parts supplied by reference TRBV7-9 and TRBJ2-1, is DTGVSQNPRHKITKRGQNVTFRCDPISEHNRLYWYRQTLGQGPEFLTYFQNEAQLEKSRLLSDRFSAERPKGSFSTLEIQRTEQGDSAMYLCASRVSGSNNEQFFGPGTRLTVL.